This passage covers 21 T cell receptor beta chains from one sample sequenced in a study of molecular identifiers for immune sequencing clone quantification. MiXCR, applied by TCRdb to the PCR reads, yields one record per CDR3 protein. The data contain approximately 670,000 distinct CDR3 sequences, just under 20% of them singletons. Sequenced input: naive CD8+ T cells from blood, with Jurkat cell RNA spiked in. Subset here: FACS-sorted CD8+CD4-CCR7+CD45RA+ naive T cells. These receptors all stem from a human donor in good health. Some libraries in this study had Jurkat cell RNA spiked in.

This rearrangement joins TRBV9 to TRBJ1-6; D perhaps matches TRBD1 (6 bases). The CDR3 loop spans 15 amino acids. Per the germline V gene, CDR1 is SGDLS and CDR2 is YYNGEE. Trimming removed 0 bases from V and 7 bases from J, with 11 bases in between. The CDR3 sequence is CASSVGGDTNSPLHF. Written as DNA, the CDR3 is TGTGCCAGCAGCGTAGGGGGGGACACAAATTCACCCCTCCACTTT.

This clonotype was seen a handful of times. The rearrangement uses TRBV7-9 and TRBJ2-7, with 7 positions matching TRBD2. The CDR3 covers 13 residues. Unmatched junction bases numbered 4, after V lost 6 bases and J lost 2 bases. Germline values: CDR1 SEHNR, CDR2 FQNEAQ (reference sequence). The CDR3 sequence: CASRAGTTYEQYF. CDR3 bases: TGTGCCAGCAGAGCCGGGACTACCTACGAGCAGTACTTC.

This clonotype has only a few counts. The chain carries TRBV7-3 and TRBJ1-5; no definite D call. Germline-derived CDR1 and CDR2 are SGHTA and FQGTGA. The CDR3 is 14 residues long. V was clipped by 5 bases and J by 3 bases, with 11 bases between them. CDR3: CASSPNRTNQPQHF. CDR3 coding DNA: TGTGCCAGCAGCCCGAACAGAACCAATCAGCCCCAGCATTTT.

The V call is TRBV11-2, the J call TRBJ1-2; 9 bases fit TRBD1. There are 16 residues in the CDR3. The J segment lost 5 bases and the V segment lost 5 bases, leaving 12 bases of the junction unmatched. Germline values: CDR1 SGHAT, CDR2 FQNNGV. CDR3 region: CASSTPSGTGRYGYTF. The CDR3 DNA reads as TGTGCCAGCAGCACTCCCTCCGGGACAGGGAGGTATGGCTACACCTTC.

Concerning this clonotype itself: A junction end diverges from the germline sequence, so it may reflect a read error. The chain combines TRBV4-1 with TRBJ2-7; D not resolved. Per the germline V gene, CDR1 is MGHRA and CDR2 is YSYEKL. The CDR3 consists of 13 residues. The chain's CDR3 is CASSQAPAYEQHF. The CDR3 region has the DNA TGCGCCAGCAGCCAAGCGCCGGCCTACGAGCAGCACTTC.

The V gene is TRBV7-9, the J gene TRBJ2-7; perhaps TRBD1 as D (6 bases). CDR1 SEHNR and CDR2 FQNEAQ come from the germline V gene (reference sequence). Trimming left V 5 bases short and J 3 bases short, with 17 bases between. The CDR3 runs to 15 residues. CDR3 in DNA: TGTGCCAGCAGCCTAAGCGCTAACAGGGACTACGAGCAGTACTTC. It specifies CASSLSANRDYEQYF.

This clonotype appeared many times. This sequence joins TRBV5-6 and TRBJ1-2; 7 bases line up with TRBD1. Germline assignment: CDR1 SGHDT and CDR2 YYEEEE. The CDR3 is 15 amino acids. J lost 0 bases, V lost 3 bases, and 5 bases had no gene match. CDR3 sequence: CASSSQGQANYGYTF. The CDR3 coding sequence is TGTGCCAGCAGCTCTCAAGGACAGGCTAACTATGGCTACACCTTC.

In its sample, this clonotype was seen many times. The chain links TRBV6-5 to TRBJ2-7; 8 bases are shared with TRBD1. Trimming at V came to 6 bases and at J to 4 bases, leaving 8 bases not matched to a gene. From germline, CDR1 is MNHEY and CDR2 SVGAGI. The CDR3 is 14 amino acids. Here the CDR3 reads CASRAGQGIYEQYF. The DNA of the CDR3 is TGTGCCAGCAGAGCAGGACAGGGAATTTACGAGCAGTACTTC.

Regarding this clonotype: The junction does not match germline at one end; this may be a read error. The CDR3 DNA sequence: TGCAGCGTAATGACGGGGGATAGCAATCAGCCCCAGCGTTTT. As protein: CSVMTGDSNQPQRF. The V and J genes are TRBV29-1 and TRBJ1-5, with D maybe TRBD1 (5 bases). Germline V gene data show CDR1 as SQVTM and CDR2 as ANQGSEA. The CDR3 has 14 amino acids.

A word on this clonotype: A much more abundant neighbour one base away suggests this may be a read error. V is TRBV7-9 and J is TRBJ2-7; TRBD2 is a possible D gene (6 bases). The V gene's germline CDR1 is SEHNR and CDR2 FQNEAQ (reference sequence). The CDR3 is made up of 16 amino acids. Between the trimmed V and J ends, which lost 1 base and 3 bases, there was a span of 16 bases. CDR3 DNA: TGTGCCAGCAGCTTAGGGACCGGGAGCAGAGACTACGAGCAGTACTTC. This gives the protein CASSLGTGSRDYEQYF.

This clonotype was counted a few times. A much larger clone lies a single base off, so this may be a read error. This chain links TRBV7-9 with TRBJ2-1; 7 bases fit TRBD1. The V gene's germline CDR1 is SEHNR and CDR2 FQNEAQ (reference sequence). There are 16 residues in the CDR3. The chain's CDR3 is CASSPVLGDSYNERFF. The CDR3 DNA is TGTGCCAGCAGCCCGGTCCTGGGGGACAGCTACAATGAGCGGTTCTTC.

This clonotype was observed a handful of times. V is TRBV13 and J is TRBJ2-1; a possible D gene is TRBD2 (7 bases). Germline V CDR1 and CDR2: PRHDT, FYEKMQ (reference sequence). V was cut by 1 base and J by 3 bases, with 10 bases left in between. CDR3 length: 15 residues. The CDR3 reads CASSLAGGHYNEQFF. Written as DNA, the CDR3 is TGTGCCAGCAGCTTAGCGGGGGGCCACTACAATGAGCAGTTCTTC.

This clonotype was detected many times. CDR3 amino acids: CASSVASGAYNTEAFF. The CDR3 DNA reads TGTGCCAGCAGCGTAGCATCCGGAGCATACAACACTGAAGCTTTCTTT. V and J are TRBV9 and TRBJ1-1; D gene unclear. The CDR3 is made up of 16 amino acids. Trimming took 0 bases from V and 2 from J, leaving 14 bases between them. CDR1 SGDLS and CDR2 YYNGEE come from the germline V gene.

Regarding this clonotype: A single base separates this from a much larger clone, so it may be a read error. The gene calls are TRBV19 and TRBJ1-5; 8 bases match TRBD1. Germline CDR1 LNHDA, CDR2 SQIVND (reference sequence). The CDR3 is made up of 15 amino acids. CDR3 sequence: CARRVGQGLNQPQHF. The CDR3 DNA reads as TGTGCCCGTAGAGTAGGACAGGGATTGAATCAGCCCCAGCATTTT.

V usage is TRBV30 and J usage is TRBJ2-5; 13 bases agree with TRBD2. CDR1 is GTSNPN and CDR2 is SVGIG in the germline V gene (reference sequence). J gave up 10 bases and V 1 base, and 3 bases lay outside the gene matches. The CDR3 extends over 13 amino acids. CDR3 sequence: CAWSGTSGSNQYF. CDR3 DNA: TGTGCCTGGAGTGGGACTAGCGGGAGTAACCAGTACTTC.

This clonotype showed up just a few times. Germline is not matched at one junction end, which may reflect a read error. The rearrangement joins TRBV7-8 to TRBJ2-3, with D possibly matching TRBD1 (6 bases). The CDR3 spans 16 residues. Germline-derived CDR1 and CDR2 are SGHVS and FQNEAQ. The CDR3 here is CASSLGVRRVTGTQYF. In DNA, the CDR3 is TGTGCCAGCAGCTTAGGAGTTAGGCGGGTGACAGGTACGCAGTATTTT.

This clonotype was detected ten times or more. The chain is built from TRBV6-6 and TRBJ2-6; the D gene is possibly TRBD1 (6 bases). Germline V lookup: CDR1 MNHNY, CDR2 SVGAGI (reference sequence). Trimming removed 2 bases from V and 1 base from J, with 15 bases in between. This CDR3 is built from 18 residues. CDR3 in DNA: TGTGCCAGCAGTTACGTACAGGGCATATTTTCTGGGGCCAACGTCCTGACTTTC. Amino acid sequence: CASSYVQGIFSGANVLTF.

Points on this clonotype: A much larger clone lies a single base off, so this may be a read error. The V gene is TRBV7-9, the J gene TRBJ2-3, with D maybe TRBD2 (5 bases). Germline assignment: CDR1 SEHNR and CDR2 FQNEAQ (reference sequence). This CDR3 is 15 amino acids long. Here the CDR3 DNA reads TGTGCCATCCTTGTCGGAAGTAGCGCCACAGATACGCGGTATTTT. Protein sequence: CAILVGSSATDTRYF. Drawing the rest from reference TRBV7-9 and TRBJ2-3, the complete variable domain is DTGVSQNPRHKITKRGQNVTFRCDPISEHNRLYWYRQTLGQGPEFLTYFQNEAQLEKSRLLSDRFSAERPKGSFSTLEIQRTEQGDSAMYLCAILVGSSATDTRYFGPGTRLTVL.

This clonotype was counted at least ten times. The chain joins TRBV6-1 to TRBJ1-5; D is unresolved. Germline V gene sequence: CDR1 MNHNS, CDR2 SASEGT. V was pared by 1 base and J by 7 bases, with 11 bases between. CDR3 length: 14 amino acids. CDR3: CASSEGVGFQPQHF. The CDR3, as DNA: TGTGCCAGCAGTGAAGGAGTAGGGTTCCAGCCCCAGCATTTT.

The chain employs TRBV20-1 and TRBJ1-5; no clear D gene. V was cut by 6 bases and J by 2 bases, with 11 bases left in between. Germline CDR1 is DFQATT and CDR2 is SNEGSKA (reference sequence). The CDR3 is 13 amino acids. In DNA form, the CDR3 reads TGCAGTGCACCAGTTCCTGGCAATCAGCCCCAGCATTTT. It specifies CSAPVPGNQPQHF.

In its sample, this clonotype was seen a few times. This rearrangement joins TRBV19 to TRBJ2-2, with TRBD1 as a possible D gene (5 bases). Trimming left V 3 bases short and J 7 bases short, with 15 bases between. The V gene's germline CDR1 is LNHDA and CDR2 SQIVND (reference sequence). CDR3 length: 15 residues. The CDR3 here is CASSMRQGYVGELFF. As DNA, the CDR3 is TGTGCCAGTAGTATGCGCCAGGGTTACGTCGGGGAGCTGTTTTTT.